This TCR beta chain was captured in a study of blood T cell repertoires in COVID-19 (dated by TCRdb to the early 2020s). Context from the whole study: The collaborator samples originated in the United States, Italy and Spain and spanned the acute and convalescent phases of COVID-19. The material from the prospective study consisted of cDNA or gDNA derived from T cells, B-cell-depleted T cells, or PBMCs. The dataset comprised deeply sampled blood TCRbeta repertoires from subjects exposed to, actively infected with, or recovered from COVID-19. The repertoires were released in a freely available public database intended as a resource for research on the immune response to SARS-CoV-2. The samples were drawn from two sources: the first 160 participants of the ongoing ImmuneRACE study, and 1,254 subjects contributed by 6 global collaborators. The sample metadata nearly always contained a de-identified subject ID, COVID-19 status, age in years and sex. Where available, HLA class I and class II types were obtained from metadata supplied by the sample provider rather than from assay-based typing. What the work shows at the level of the full study, not this receptor alone: The quantity of clinical and demographic metadata differed by source and by participant and was supplied without curation.

This clone was seen once. No antigen is known for it. The input lacks base qualities; no much larger clone sits a single base away. The V and J ends are trimmed by 0 bases and 3 bases, leaving 9 bases between them. Reading from cysteine to phenylalanine, the CDR3 counts 15 amino acids. Of the read, only the CDR3 DNA is kept; its 45 bases are in frame from base 1. Reading the germline V gene gives CDR1 MNHEY and CDR2 SVGAGI. Whole blood was collected in K2EDTA tubes by collaborating institutions according to the institutions' own protocols. For TCRbeta analysis, collaborators shipped samples as frozen whole blood, isolated PBMCs, or DNA extracted from either of those sample types. The immunoSEQ Assay, a bias-controlled multiplex PCR, was used to amplify TCRbeta CDR3 regions from genomic DNA. The authors' analysis ran thus. Nucleated cell counts per sample were estimated from amplification of reference gene primers within the assay. To quantify the absolute abundance of each unique TCRbeta CDR3 rearrangement, sequence reads were collapsed and filtered. For each sample, productive Simpson clonality was calculated as the square root of Simpson's diversity index over productive rearrangements. TCRdb took this table from immuneACCESS and kept in-frame rearrangements with V and J called. Such tables lack part of the clones; where checked against another copy, unresolved V genes explain under half of the gap, and the rest is unexplained. V, J and clone size derive from that table, while D and trimming were established from the DNA sequence. This sample has about 240,000 clones in its table, and about four fifths of those were observed once. The ten most abundant clones make up roughly 4.7% of the sample.

The chain is made from TRBV6-5 and TRBJ1-5; no D gene call is confident. The source of this sequence is a woman in her 70s with acute or convalescent COVID-19. Material: peripheral blood. The DNA sequence follows: TGTGCCAGCAGTTACTCGAGTCGCAACAATCAGCCCCAGCATTTT. Protein translation: CASSYSSRNNQPQHF.